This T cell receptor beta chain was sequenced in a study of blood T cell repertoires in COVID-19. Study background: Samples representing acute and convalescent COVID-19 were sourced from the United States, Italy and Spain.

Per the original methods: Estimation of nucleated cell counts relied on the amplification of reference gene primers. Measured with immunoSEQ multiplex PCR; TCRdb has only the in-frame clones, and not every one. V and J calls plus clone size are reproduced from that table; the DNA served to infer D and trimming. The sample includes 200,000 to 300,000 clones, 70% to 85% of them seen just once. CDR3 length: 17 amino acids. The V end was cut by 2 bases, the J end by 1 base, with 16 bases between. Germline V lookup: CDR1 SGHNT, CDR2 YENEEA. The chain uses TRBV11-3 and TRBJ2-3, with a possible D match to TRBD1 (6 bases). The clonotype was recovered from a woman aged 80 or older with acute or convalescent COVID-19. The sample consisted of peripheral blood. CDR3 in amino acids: CASSLRQGQPGTDTQYF. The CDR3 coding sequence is TGTGCCAGCAGCTTAAGGCAGGGACAACCTGGCACAGATACGCAGTATTTT.